These 11 T cell receptor beta chains share one sample of origin, sequenced in a study of T-cell reconstitution after alpha-beta-depleted transplantation in children. Preparation of the TCRbeta library used unique molecular identifiers. TCRdb reprocessed the PCR reads with MiXCR, giving one entry per CDR3 protein. The sample carries hundreds of thousands of distinct CDR3 sequences, under 20% recorded once. The specimen comprised PBMCs, mostly from graft donor cells, sampled 360 days after TCRalphabeta/CD19-depleted stem cell transplant. These receptors originate from a male patient under 18 who had a stem cell transplant for acute lymphoblastic leukemia, so the T cells may come from the graft donor.

This clonotype was seen only a few times. This chain joins TRBV7-9 and TRBJ2-2; 9 bases are shared with TRBD1. Germline V gene sequence: CDR1 SEHNR, CDR2 FQNEAQ (reference sequence). After removal of 4 bases from V and 6 bases from J, the junction contained 9 bases not matched to a gene. The CDR3 runs 16 residues. The CDR3 here is CASSSVTGGIPGELFF. CDR3 DNA: TGTGCCAGCAGCTCCGTGACAGGGGGGATTCCCGGGGAGCTGTTTTTT.

The chain is built from TRBV23-1 and TRBJ2-2; either TRBD1 or TRBD2 may fit D (5 bases each). TRBV23-1 is filed as an ORF, its function uncertain. This CDR3 has 14 amino acids. The V end lost 10 bases, the J end lost 2 bases, and 14 bases lay between the germline ends. The CDR3: CATVRDGNTGELFF. The CDR3 DNA follows: TGCGCCACCGTCCGGGACGGAAACACCGGGGAGCTGTTTTTT.

The table lists this clonotype with many counts. This rearrangement joins TRBV6-1 to TRBJ2-1; 7 nucleotides line up with TRBD2. This CDR3 comprises 15 residues. The V and J ends lost 5 bases and 4 bases, in that order; junction bases with no gene match: 8. Germline assignment: CDR1 MNHNS and CDR2 SASEGT. CDR3 amino acids: CASSPTSDIYNEQFF. DNA for the CDR3: TGTGCCAGCAGTCCCACTAGCGACATTTACAATGAGCAGTTCTTC.

The table lists this clonotype with a few counts. Here the CDR3 reads CATSDPTENTEAFF. DNA of the CDR3: TGTGCCACCAGTGACCCTACAGAGAACACTGAAGCTTTCTTT. The chain uses TRBV24-1 and TRBJ1-1, with D unresolved. Looked up from germline, CDR1 is KGHDR and CDR2 is SFDVKD. With 4 bases removed from V and 1 base from J, the gap between germline ends came to 9 bases. CDR3 length: 14 residues.

The chain combines TRBV29-1 with TRBJ1-1; unclear D gene. V shed 2 bases and J shed 6 bases, with 10 bases lying between them. The CDR3 is made up of 12 amino acids. Germline V lookup: CDR1 SQVTM, CDR2 ANQGSEA. The CDR3 DNA reads TGCAGCGTTGAACGAGGTGGGGCTGAAGCTTTCTTT. Its protein product is CSVERGGAEAFF.

The rearrangement links TRBV7-9 to TRBJ2-5; maybe TRBD1 (6 bases). In germline, CDR1 is SEHNR, CDR2 FQNEAQ (reference sequence). Trimming shortened V by 1 base and J by 5 bases, and 14 bases separated the two germline ends. The CDR3 loop spans 15 amino acids. CDR3 in amino acids: CASSLERIRGETQYF. DNA for the CDR3: TGTGCCAGCAGCTTAGAACGGATTAGGGGGGAGACCCAGTACTTC.

In its sample, this clonotype was seen a few times. V is TRBV4-2 and J is TRBJ2-5; 8 nucleotides line up with TRBD1. V shed 1 base and J 5 bases; nucleotides not matched to a gene: 9. The CDR3 runs 16 residues. Germline values: CDR1 LGHNA, CDR2 YNFKEQ. The DNA for the CDR3 is TGTGCCAGCAGCCAAGTGCCGGGACAGGCCGGGGAGACCCAGTACTTC. This encodes CASSQVPGQAGETQYF.

V gene TRBV27 combines with J gene TRBJ2-7; 7 bases align to TRBD1. The germline V gene encodes CDR1 MNHEY and CDR2 SMNVEV (reference sequence). V lost 5 bases to trimming and J lost 0 bases; unmatched junction nucleotides: 7. The CDR3 covers 15 residues. The CDR3 sequence is CASSPGTAISYEQYF. CDR3 nucleotide sequence: TGTGCCAGCAGTCCCGGGACAGCGATCTCCTACGAGCAGTACTTC.

J is TRBJ1-5 and V is TRBV7-2; weak D call: TRBD1 (6 bases). The ends were cut back, 3 bases at V and 6 bases at J, with 15 bases in the middle. Germline CDR1 and CDR2: SGHTA and FQGNSA. The CDR3 has 15 residues. The CDR3 protein is CASSLGPRGGQPQHF. CDR3 nucleotide sequence: TGTGCCAGCAGCTTGGGACCCAGAGGGGGTCAGCCCCAGCATTTT. Filled out from reference TRBV7-2 and TRBJ1-5, the complete variable domain reads GAGVSQSPSNKVTEKGKDVELRCDPISGHTALYWYRQSLGQGLEFLIYFQGNSAPDKSGLPSDRFSAERTGGSVSTLTIQRTQQEDSAVYLCASSLGPRGGQPQHFGDGTRLSIL.

The chain combines TRBV5-6 with TRBJ2-7, with D perhaps matching TRBD1 or TRBD2 (5 bases each). The germline V and J ends were trimmed by 0 bases and 7 bases, with 11 bases remaining between them. Germline CDR1 is SGHDT and CDR2 is YYEEEE. The CDR3 covers 13 residues. The CDR3 protein is CASSLVSGTEQYF. The CDR3 DNA reads as TGTGCCAGCAGCTTGGTTTCAGGGACGGAGCAGTACTTC. Supplemented by reference TRBV5-6 and TRBJ2-7, the full variable domain reads DAGVTQSPTHLIKTRGQQVTLRCSPKSGHDTVSWYQQALGQGPQFIFQYYEEEERQRGNFPDRFSGHQFPNYSSELNVNALLLGDSALYLCASSLVSGTEQYFGPGTRLTVT.

In its sample, this clonotype was seen a few times. The gene calls are TRBV7-2 and TRBJ2-2, with D unresolved. This CDR3 is 16 amino acids long. Germline CDR1 SGHTA, CDR2 FQGNSA. V was pared by 2 bases and J by 6 bases, with 16 bases between. The CDR3 loop is CASSLRWSSPPGELFF. CDR3 DNA: TGTGCCAGCAGCTTACGATGGTCTAGTCCCCCCGGGGAGCTGTTTTTT.